The subject of this entry is one T cell receptor (beta chain). The antigen is undetermined. CDR1 is MNHEY, CDR2 SVGAGI, per germline. The CDR3 has 13 residues. V shed 7 bases and J shed 4 bases, with 14 bases lying between them. Sequenced by immunoSEQ multiplex PCR; TCRdb stores in-frame clones only, minus some. The table records about 64,000 clones, about four fifths of them present only once. The data derive from a study of T cell responses to AZD1222 COVID-19 vaccine. Findings and caveats of the study: White British people made up most donors, females outnumbered males, and clonal diversity was possibly underestimated. None of the repertoires were sampled until the peak T cell response had passed.

This receptor was identified in an adult who received the AZD1222 COVID-19 vaccine. The material sequenced was peripheral blood, taken 28 days after the second AZD1222 dose. This chain joins TRBV6-5 and TRBJ2-7; D call uncertain. As DNA, the CDR3 is TGTGCCAGCATGCCGGGCCCAGATTACGAGCAGTACTTC. It yields the protein CASMPGPDYEQYF.